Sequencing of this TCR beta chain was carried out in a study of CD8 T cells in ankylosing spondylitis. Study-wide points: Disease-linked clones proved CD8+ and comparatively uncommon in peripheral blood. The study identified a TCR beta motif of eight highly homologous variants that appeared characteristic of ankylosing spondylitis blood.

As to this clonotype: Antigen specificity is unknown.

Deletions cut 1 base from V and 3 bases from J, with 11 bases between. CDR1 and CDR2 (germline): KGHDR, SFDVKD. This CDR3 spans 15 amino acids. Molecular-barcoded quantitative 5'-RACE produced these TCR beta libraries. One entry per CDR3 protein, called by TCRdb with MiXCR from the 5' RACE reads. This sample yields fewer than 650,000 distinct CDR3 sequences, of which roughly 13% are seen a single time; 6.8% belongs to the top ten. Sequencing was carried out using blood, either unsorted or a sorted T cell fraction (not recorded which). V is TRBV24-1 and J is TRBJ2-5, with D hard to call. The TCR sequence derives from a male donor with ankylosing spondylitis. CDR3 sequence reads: CATSDFRSFKETQYF. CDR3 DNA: TGTGCCACCAGTGATTTTCGTAGTTTTAAAGAGACCCAGTACTTC.